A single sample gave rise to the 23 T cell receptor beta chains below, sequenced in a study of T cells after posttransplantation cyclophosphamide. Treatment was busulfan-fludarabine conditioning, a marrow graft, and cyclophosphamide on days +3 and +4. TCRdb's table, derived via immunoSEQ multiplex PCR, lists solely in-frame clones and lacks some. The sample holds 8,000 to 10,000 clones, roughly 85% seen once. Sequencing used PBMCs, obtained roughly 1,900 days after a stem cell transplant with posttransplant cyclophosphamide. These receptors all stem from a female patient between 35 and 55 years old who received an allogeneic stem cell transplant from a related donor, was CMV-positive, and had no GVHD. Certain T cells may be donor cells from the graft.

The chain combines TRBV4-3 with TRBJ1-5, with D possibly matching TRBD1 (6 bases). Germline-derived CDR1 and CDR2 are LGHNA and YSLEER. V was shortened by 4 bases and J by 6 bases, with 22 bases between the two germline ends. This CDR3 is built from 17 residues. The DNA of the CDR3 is TGCGCCAGCAGCCCCCTGGCGGGGGCGGGGGGTTTTCAGCCCCAGCATTTT. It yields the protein CASSPLAGAGGFQPQHF.

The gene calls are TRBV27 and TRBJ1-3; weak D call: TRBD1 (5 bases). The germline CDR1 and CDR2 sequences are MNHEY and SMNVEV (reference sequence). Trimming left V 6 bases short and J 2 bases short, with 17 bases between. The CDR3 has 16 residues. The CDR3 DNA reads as TGTGCCAGCAGCCACGGGGGGGAAGGCGCTGGAAACACCATATATTTT. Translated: CASSHGGEGAGNTIYF.

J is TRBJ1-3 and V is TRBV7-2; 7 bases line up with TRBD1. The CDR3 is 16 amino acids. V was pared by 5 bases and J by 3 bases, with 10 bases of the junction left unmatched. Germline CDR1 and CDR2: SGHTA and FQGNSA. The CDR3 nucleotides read TGTGCCAGCAGCGAAGGGGGCGTGGGAATTGGAAACACCATATATTTT. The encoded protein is CASSEGGVGIGNTIYF.

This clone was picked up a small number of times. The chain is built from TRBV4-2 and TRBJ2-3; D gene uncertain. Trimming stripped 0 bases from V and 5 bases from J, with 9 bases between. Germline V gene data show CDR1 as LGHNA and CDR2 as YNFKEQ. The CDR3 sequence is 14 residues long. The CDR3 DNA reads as TGTGCCAGCAGCCAAGAGTCTCAGGTAGATACGCAGTATTTT. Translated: CASSQESQVDTQYF.

The CDR3 DNA is TGTGCCAGCAGCCCCTCCGGGACTAGCGGGGTTTGGTCCTACAATGAGCAGTTCTTC. Amino acid sequence: CASSPSGTSGVWSYNEQFF. This chain links TRBV11-1 with TRBJ2-1; 13 bases are a match to TRBD2. Per germline, CDR1 SGHAT and CDR2 FQDESV (reference sequence). The CDR3 runs to 19 residues. The trim removed 5 bases at V and 1 base at J, leaving 11 bases unmatched.

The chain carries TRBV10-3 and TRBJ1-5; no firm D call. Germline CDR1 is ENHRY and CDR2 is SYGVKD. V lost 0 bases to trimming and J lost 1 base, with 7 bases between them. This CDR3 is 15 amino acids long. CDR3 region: CAISESRGSNQPQHF. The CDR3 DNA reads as TGTGCCATCAGTGAGTCTCGAGGGAGCAATCAGCCCCAGCATTTT.

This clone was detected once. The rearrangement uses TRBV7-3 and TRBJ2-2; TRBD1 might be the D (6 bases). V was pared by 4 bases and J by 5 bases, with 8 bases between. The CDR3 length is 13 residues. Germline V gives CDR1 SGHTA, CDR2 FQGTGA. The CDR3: CASSSTGTGELFF. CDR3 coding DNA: TGTGCCAGCAGCTCTACAGGGACCGGGGAGCTGTTTTTT.

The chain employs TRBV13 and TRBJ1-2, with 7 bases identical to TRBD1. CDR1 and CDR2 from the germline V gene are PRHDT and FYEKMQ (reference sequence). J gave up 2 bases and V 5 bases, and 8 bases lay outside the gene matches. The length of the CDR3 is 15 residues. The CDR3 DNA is TGTGCCAGCAGCCCCCGGGACAGACCCAACTATGGCTACACCTTC. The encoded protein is CASSPRDRPNYGYTF.

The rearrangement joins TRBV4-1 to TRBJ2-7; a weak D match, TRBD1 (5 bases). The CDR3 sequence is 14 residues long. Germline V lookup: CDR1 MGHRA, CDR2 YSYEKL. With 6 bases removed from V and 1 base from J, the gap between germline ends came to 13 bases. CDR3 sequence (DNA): TGCGCCAGCAGTCCCCTCGGACAATCCTACGAGCAGTACTTC. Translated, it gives CASSPLGQSYEQYF.

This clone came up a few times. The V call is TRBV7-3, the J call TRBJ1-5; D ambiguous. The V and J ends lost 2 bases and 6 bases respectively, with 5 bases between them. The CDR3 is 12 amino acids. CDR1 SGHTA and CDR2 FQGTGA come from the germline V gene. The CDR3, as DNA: TGTGCCAGCAGCTTAGAGGGTCAGCCCCAGCATTTT. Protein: CASSLEGQPQHF. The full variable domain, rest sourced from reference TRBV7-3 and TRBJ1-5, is GAGVSQTPSNKVTEKGKYVELRCDPISGHTALYWYRQSLGQGPEFLIYFQGTGAADDSGLPNDRFFAVRPEGSVSTLKIQRTERGDSAVYLCASSLEGQPQHFGDGTRLSIL.

For the CDR3, the DNA is TGTGCCAGCAGCTCATCGGGACAGGTTCGATGGAGTTCACCCCTCCACTTT. Residues: CASSSSGQVRWSSPLHF. The J gene is TRBJ1-6, the V gene TRBV7-9; TRBD1 aligns across 8 bases. The CDR3 runs to 17 residues. CDR1 and CDR2 (germline): SEHNR, FQNEAQ (reference sequence). Losses at the gene ends were 4 bases for V and 9 bases for J; bases not matched to a gene: 14.

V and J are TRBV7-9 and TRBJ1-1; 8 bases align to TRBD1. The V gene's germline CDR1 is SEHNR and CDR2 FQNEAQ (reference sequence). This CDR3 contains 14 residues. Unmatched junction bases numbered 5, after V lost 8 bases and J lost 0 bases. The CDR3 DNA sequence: TGTGCCAGCTCGACAGGGGTTATGAACACTGAAGCTTTCTTT. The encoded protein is CASSTGVMNTEAFF.

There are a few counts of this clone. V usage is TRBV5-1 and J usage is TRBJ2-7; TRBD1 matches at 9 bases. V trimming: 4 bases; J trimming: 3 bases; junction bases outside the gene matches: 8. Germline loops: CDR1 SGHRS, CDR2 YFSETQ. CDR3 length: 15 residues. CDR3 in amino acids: CASSVGGTGNYEQYF. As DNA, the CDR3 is TGCGCCAGCAGCGTGGGTGGGACAGGGAACTACGAGCAGTACTTC.

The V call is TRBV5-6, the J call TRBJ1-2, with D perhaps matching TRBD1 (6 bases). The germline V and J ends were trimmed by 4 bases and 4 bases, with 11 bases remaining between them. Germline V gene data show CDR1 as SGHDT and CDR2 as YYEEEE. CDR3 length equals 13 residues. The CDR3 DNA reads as TGTGCCAGCAGCCGACAGGAGATCTATGGCTACACCTTC. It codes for CASSRQEIYGYTF.

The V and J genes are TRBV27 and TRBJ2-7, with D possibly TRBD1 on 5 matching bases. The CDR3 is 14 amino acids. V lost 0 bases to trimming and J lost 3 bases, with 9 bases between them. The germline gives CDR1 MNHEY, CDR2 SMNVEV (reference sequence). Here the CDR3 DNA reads TGTGCCAGCAGTTTATCGTGGCAGGGCTACGAGCAGTACTTC. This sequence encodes CASSLSWQGYEQYF.

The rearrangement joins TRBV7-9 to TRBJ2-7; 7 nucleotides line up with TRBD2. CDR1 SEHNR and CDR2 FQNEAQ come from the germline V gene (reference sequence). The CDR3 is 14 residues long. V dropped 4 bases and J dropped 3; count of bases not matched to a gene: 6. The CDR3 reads CASSSFGGDYEQYF. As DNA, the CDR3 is TGTGCCAGCAGCTCCTTTGGGGGGGACTACGAGCAGTACTTC.

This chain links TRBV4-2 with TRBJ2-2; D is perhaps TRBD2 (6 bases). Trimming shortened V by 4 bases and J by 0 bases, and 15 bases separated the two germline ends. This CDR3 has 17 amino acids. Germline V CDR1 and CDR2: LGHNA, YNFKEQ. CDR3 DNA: TGTGCCAGCAGCCGGCCCCAGGCGGGGACGAACACCGGGGAGCTGTTTTTT. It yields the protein CASSRPQAGTNTGELFF.

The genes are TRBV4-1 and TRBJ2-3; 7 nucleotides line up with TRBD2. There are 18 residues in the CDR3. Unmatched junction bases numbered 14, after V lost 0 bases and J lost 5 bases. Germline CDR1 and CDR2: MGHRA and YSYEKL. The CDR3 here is CASSQEEGRSGAIDTQYF. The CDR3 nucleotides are TGCGCCAGCAGCCAAGAGGAAGGGAGGAGCGGGGCCATAGATACGCAGTATTTT.

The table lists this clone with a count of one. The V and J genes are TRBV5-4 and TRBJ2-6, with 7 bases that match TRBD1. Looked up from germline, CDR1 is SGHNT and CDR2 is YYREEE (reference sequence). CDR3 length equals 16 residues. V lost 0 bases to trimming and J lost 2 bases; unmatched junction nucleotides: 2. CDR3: CASSLGTGAGANVLTF. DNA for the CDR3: TGTGCCAGCAGCTTGGGAACAGGGGCTGGGGCCAACGTCCTGACTTTC.

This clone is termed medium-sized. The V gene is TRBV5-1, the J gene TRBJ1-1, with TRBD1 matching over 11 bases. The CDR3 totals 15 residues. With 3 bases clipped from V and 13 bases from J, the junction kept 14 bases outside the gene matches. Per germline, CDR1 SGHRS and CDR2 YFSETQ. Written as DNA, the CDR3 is TGCGCCAGCAGCTCGGATCCCGGGACAGGGGGATCTGGTTTCTTT. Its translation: CASSSDPGTGGSGFF.

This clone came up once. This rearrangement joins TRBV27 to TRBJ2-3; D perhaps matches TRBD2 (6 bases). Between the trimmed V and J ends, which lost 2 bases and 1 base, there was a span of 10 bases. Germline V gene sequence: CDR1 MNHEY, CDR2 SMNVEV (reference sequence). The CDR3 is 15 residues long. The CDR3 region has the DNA TGTGCCAGCAGTTTAAAGGCGGGGCGCACAGATACGCAGTATTTT. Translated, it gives CASSLKAGRTDTQYF.

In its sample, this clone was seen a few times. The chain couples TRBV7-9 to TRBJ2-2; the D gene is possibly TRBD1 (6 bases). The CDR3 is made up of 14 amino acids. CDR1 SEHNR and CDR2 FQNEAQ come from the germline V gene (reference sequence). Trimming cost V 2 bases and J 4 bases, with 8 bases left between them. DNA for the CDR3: TGTGCCAGCAGCTTACGACAGGTCACCGGGGAGCTGTTTTTT. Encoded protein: CASSLRQVTGELFF. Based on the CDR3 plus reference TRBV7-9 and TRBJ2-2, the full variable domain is DTGVSQNPRHKITKRGQNVTFRCDPISEHNRLYWYRQTLGQGPEFLTYFQNEAQLEKSRLLSDRFSAERPKGSFSTLEIQRTEQGDSAMYLCASSLRQVTGELFFGEGSRLTVL.

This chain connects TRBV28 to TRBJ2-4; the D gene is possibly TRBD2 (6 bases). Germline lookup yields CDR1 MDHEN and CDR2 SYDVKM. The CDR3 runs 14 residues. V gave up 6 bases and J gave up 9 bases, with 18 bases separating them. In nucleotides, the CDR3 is TGTGCCAGCAGCCTCACCTCTGAGGAGGGCATTCAGTACTTC. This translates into CASSLTSEEGIQYF.